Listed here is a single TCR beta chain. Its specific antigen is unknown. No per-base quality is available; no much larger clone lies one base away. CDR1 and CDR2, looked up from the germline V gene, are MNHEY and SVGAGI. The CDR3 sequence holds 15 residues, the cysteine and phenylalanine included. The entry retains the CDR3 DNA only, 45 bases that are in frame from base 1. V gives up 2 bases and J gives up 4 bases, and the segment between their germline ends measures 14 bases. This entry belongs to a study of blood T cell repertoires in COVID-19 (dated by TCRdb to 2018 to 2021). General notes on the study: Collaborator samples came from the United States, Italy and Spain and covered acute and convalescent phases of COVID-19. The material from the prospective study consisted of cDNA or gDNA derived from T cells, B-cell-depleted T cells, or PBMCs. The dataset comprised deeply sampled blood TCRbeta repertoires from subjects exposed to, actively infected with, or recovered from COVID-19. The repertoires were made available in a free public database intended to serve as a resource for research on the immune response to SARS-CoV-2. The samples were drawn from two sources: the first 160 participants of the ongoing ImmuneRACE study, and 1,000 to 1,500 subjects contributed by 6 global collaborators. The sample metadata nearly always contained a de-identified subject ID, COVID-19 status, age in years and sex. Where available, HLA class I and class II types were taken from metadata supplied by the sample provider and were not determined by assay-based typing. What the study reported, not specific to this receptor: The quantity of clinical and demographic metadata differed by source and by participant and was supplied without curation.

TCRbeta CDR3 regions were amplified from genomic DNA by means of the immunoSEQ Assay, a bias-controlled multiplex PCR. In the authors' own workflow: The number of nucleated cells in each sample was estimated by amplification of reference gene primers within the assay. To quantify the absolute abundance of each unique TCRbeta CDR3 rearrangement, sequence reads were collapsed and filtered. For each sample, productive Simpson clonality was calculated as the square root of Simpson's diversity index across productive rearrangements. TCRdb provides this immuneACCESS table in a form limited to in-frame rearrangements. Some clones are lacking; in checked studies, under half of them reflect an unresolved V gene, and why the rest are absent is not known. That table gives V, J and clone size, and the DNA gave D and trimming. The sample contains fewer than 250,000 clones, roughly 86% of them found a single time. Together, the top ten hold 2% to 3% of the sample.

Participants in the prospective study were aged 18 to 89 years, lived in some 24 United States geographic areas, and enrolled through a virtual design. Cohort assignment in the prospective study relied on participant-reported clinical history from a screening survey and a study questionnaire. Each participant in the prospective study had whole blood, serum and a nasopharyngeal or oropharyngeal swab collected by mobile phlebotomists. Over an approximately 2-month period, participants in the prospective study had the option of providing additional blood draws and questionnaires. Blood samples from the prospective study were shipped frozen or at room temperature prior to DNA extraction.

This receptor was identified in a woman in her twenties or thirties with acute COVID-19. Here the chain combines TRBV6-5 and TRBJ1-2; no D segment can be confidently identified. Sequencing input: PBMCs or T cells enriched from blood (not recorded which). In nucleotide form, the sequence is TGTGCCAGCAGTTACGGCCCTCCCGGGAGCTATGGCTACACCTTC. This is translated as CASSYGPPGSYGYTF.